The T cell receptor (beta chain) under discussion was sequenced for a study of radiotherapy plus CTLA-4 blockade in lung cancer. Those patients who had chemo-refractory metastatic non-small-cell lung cancer were given focal radiation along with CTLA-4 blockade through ipilimumab. Produced via immunoSEQ multiplex PCR; TCRdb's table is partial and in-frame only. The sample contains 25,000 to 35,000 clones, approximately 75% of which appear only once. This clone was detected a few times. What it binds is unknown. Notes on the study in general: It was early blood T cell clone dynamics, with interferon-beta, that reportedly best predicted response.

The CDR3 has 15 amino acids. From germline, CDR1 is SGHTA and CDR2 FQGNSA. The V gene lost 5 bases and the J gene lost 5 bases, with 16 bases spanning the gap. V gene TRBV7-2 combines with J gene TRBJ1-3; the D gene is possibly TRBD1 (6 bases). The sequence was obtained from a human donor with non-small cell lung cancer that progressed on radiotherapy plus ipilimumab. The source material was peripheral blood, sampled from a patient treated with radiotherapy plus ipilimumab. Here the CDR3 reads CASSPEGGARNTIYF. The CDR3 region has the DNA TGTGCCAGCAGCCCGGAGGGGGGGGCGAGAAACACCATATATTTT.